Included here is one T cell receptor beta chain sequence, with context. TCRdb re-derived calls from the multiplex PCR reads in MiXCR, one entry per CDR3 protein. Of 45,000 to 65,000 distinct CDR3 sequences in the sample, under 50% were seen once. The data were obtained in a study of breast tumors, draining lymph nodes, adjacent tissues. V was trimmed by 3 bases and J by 7 bases, leaving 19 bases between them. This CDR3 comprises 17 residues. Per germline, CDR1 SGHNT and CDR2 YENEEA. The origin of this receptor is a female donor with breast cancer. Some clones in this sample may be carry-over from other donors' samples. This sequence joins TRBV11-3 and TRBJ1-6; possibly TRBD1 for D (5 bases). Sequencing input: breast tumor tissue. CDR3 coding DNA: TGTGCCAGCAGCTTCCGGGACCGCCAGCCCCCCAATTCACCCCTCCACTTT. Translating it yields CASSFRDRQPPNSPLHF. The whole variable domain, filled in from reference TRBV11-3 and TRBJ1-6, reads EAGVVQSPRYKIIEKKQPVAFWCNPISGHNTLYWYLQNLGQGPELLIRYENEEAVDDSQLPKDRFSAERLKGVDSTLKIQPAELGDSAVYLCASSFRDRQPPNSPLHFGNGTRLTVT.